A single sample gave rise to the 3 T cell receptor beta chains below, sequenced in a study of blood T cells in healthy people across ages. For the second PCR, which ran for roughly 6 to 12 cycles, a sample-barcoded 5' primer and a J-beta primer mix were used. One entry per CDR3 protein, called by TCRdb with MiXCR from the 5' RACE reads. The sample lists about 780,000 distinct CDR3 sequences, about 26% seen once, with 3% in the top ten. These data were also reused for a study on T cells of mothers and their children.

The specimen sequenced was blood. The receptors were gathered from a boy aged 5 to 17 in good health.

This chain joins TRBV4-2 and TRBJ2-5, with D perhaps given as TRBD1 or TRBD2 (5 bases each). The germline V gene encodes CDR1 LGHNA and CDR2 YNFKEQ. Trimming took 0 bases from V and 14 from J, leaving 16 bases between them. The CDR3 loop spans 13 amino acids. As DNA, the CDR3 is TGTGCCAGCAGCCAAGATGGAAGGGACCGAGTTTACTTC. Translating it yields CASSQDGRDRVYF.

This clonotype was seen ten or more times. Germline and junction disagree at one end, which may indicate a read error. The genes are TRBV12-3 or TRBV12-4 and TRBJ2-7; D is unresolved. The CDR3 runs 13 residues. The chain's CDR3 is CASSAGPSYEQYF. The CDR3 bases are TGTGCCAGCAGTGCCGGGCCCTCCTACGAGCAGTACTTT.

V gene TRBV10-3 combines with J gene TRBJ2-7, with D perhaps TRBD1 (6 bases). CDR3 length equals 14 residues. Germline assignment: CDR1 ENHRY and CDR2 SYGVKD. Trimming took off 0 bases at V and 6 bases at J, with 12 bases between the two ends. Written as DNA, the CDR3 is TGTGCCATCAGTGAGTCCCAGGGGCAGTTCGAGCAGTACTTC. As protein: CAISESQGQFEQYF.